Presented here are 5 T cell receptor beta chains from one specimen sequenced in a study of neurological immune-mediated disorders (dated by TCRdb to between 2018 and 2020). The library was produced with 5' RACE. Sequencer: Illumina HiSeq 2500. TCRdb trimmed public reads at Q25 via fastp, called clones via MiXCR and kept in-frame beta chains. Each CDR3 protein gets just one entry, which takes the most common genes and DNA from the rows behind it. Across this sample there are tens of thousands of distinct CDR3 sequences, with approximately 14% seen only once. Approximately 6.8% of the sample rests with the top ten. Material: PBMCs. Receptors originate from a woman in her forties or fifties in good health.

This clonotype has a count of ten or more. This chain connects TRBV9 to TRBJ1-6; D gene uncertain. Trimming took off 2 bases at V and 9 bases at J, with 12 bases between the two ends. Per the germline V gene, CDR1 is SGDLS and CDR2 is YYNGEE. The CDR3 covers 14 residues. The CDR3 bases are TGTGCCAGCAGCGTGTTGGGGAGTAGTTCACCCCTCCACTTT. It is translated as CASSVLGSSSPLHF.

This clonotype was found many times. The chain links TRBV4-2 to TRBJ2-2; possibly TRBD2 for D (5 bases). Trimming removed 1 base at V and 3 bases at J, with 18 bases between. The germline CDR1 and CDR2 sequences are LGHNA and YNFKEQ. CDR3 length: 18 residues. CDR3 sequence reads: CASSQAVRGNWYTGELFF. For the CDR3, the DNA is TGTGCCAGCAGCCAAGCAGTTCGGGGAAATTGGTACACCGGGGAGCTGTTTTTT.

This chain's CDR3 is CASSLMTNTEAFF. CDR3 DNA sequence: TGTGCCAGCAGCCTTATGACGAACACTGAAGCTTTCTTT. The rearrangement joins TRBV2 to TRBJ1-1; D unclear. The CDR3 sequence is 13 residues long. Trimming left V 6 bases short and J 1 base short, with 9 bases between. Germline CDR1 reads SNHLY; CDR2 reads FYNNEI.

This clonotype was counted ten times or more. This rearrangement joins TRBV10-3 to TRBJ2-5; D gene ambiguous. The CDR3 extends over 11 amino acids. CDR1 is ENHRY, CDR2 SYGVKD, per germline. Trimming shortened V by 3 bases and J by 12 bases, and 11 bases separated the two germline ends. This CDR3 reads CAISEGSIEYF. CDR3 nucleotides: TGTGCCATCAGTGAAGGATCCATAGAGTACTTC.

This clonotype was picked up many times. This rearrangement joins TRBV7-2 to TRBJ1-1, with D unresolved. The CDR3 loop spans 14 amino acids. V dropped 0 bases and J dropped 4 bases, with 9 bases sitting between them. CDR1 and CDR2 (germline): SGHTA, FQGNSA. The CDR3 DNA sequence: TGTGCCAGCAGCTTAGCGACGGATCGCACTGAAGCTTTCTTT. Translating it yields CASSLATDRTEAFF.